This is a list of T cell receptor beta chains from one sample in a study of blood T cell repertoires in COVID-19. Data came from immunoSEQ multiplex PCR; TCRdb stores just in-frame clones and leaves some out. The sample contains over 150,000 clones, about 87% of which appear only once. The sample taken for sequencing was peripheral blood. The receptors here all came from a man in his forties with active or convalescent COVID-19. CDR3s include the opening cysteine and the closing phenylalanine or tryptophan. D genes are given only for firm matches. Expanded clones get a size class; other rows say once, few or many, or leave the size out.

D	V	size	J	CDR3	DNA
TRBD2	TRBV5-6	.	TRBJ2-5	CASSPTGGGYRETQYF	TGTGCCAGCAGCCCTACTGGCGGGGGGTACCGCGAGACCCAGTACTTC
TRBD2	TRBV7-6	.	TRBJ2-7	CASSLGGGGGADEQYF	TGTGCCAGCAGCTTAGGCGGCGGCGGGGGGGCCGACGAGCAGTACTTC
.	TRBV9	.	TRBJ2-1	CASSVYQGPYNEQFF	TGTGCCAGCAGCGTTTATCAGGGGCCTTACAATGAGCAGTTCTTC
.	TRBV20-1	.	TRBJ2-7	CSASREYEQYF	TGCAGTGCTTCGAGAGAGTACGAGCAGTACTTC
.	TRBV6-1	.	TRBJ1-1	CASSELVNTEAFF	TGTGCCAGCAGTGAATTAGTAAACACTGAAGCTTTCTTT
.	TRBV2	.	TRBJ1-2	CASSEQGPAGYTF	TGTGCCAGCAGTGAACAGGGGCCGGCCGGCTACACCTTC
TRBD1	TRBV3-1/TRBV3-2	.	TRBJ1-2	CASSQLDRSNYGYTF	TGTGCCAGCAGCCAATTGGACAGGAGTAACTATGGCTACACCTTC
.	TRBV18	.	TRBJ1-1	CASSPPGTPEAFF	TGTGCCAGCTCACCACCGGGCACACCTGAAGCTTTCTTT
.	TRBV5-1	.	TRBJ1-4	CASSLTGPIEKLFF	TGCGCCAGCAGCTTGACAGGGCCTATTGAAAAACTGTTTTTT
.	TRBV21-1	.	TRBJ2-7	CASSKREGRYEQYF	TGTGCCAGCAGCAAGCGGGAGGGGCGGTACGAGCAGTACTTC
.	TRBV13	.	TRBJ1-1	CASSLVQTEAFF	TGTGCCAGCAGCTTAGTACAGACTGAAGCTTTCTTT
TRBD1	TRBV7-9	.	TRBJ1-3	CASSLGQGQPSTPGNTIYF	TGTGCCAGCAGCTTAGGTCAGGGACAGCCCAGTACTCCTGGAAACACCATATATTTT
TRBD1	TRBV14	.	TRBJ1-6	CASSQGQLLYNSPLHF	TGTGCCAGCAGCCAGGGACAGCTTCTCTATAATTCACCCCTCCACTTT
.	TRBV28	.	TRBJ1-3	CASSLLPGPPGNTIYF	TGTGCCAGCAGTCTCCTTCCGGGTCCTCCGGGAAACACCATATATTTT
.	TRBV6-5	.	TRBJ1-2	CASETGTASYGYTF	TGTGCCAGTGAAACCGGGACTGCCAGCTATGGCTACACCTTC
.	TRBV4-3	once	TRBJ1-4	CASSQDGGSNEKLFF	TGCGCCAGCAGCCAAGACGGGGGATCTAATGAAAAACTGTTTTTT
TRBD2	TRBV24-1	.	TRBJ2-5	CATSDSRLALQETQYF	TGTGCCACCAGTGATTCTAGACTAGCGTTACAAGAGACCCAGTACTTC
.	TRBV19	once	TRBJ2-2	CASSIVQVSTGELFF	TGTGCCAGTAGTATAGTTCAGGTTTCCACCGGGGAGCTGTTTTTT
TRBD1	TRBV24-1	.	TRBJ2-2	CATSDAGTGGWKTGELFF	TGTGCCACCAGTGACGCAGGGACAGGGGGCTGGAAAACCGGGGAGCTGTTTTTT
.	TRBV7-2	.	TRBJ2-7	CASSWGGSASYEQYF	TGTGCCAGCAGCTGGGGTGGTAGCGCGTCCTACGAGCAGTACTTC
TRBD1	TRBV4-3	once	TRBJ2-2	CASSQDYGTGQPNTGELFF	TGCGCCAGCAGCCAAGATTATGGAACGGGACAGCCGAACACCGGGGAGCTGTTTTTT
TRBD2	TRBV7-9	.	TRBJ2-1	CASSPTSGNDNEQFF	TGTGCCAGCAGCCCCACTAGCGGGAACGACAATGAGCAGTTCTTC
.	TRBV6-5	once	TRBJ1-2	CASSSGLANYGYTF	TGTGCCAGCAGTTCGGGTCTGGCTAACTATGGCTACACCTTC
.	TRBV9	.	TRBJ1-1	CASSVGGGGLNTEAFF	TGTGCCAGCAGCGTAGGAGGGGGTGGGTTGAACACTGAAGCTTTCTTT
TRBD1	TRBV24-1	.	TRBJ1-2	CATSGQGEGYTF	TGTGCCACCAGTGGACAGGGGGAGGGCTACACCTTC
.	TRBV9	.	TRBJ2-7	CASSSQTGPTYEQYF	TGTGCCAGCAGCTCCCAGACAGGTCCTACTTACGAGCAGTACTTC
TRBD1	TRBV5-4	.	TRBJ2-5	CASSSESTGGEETQYF	TGTGCCAGCAGCTCCGAATCAACAGGGGGCGAAGAGACCCAGTACTTC
.	TRBV7-5	.	TRBJ1-2	CARSRFGTGYGYGYTF	TGTGCCAGAAGCCGTTTCGGGACAGGGTATGGCTATGGCTACACCTTC
.	TRBV3-1/TRBV3-2	.	TRBJ1-3	CASSRMGVSISGNTIYF	TGTGCCAGCAGTAGGATGGGAGTATCCATCTCTGGAAACACCATATATTTT
.	TRBV30	.	TRBJ1-5	CAWSAGNDQPQHF	TGTGCCTGGAGTGCAGGGAATGATCAGCCCCAGCATTTT
TRBD2	TRBV5-1	.	TRBJ2-3	CASSREVAGGADTQYF	TGCGCCAGCAGCCGGGAGGTAGCGGGGGGCGCAGATACGCAGTATTTT
.	TRBV7-8	few	TRBJ1-4	CASSLAEQSEKLFF	TGTGCCAGCAGCTTAGCTGAACAGTCCGAAAAACTGTTTTTT
.	TRBV7-9	few	TRBJ1-2	CASSLGADGYTF	TGTGCCAGCAGCTTAGGAGCGGATGGCTACACCTTC
.	TRBV25-1	once	TRBJ1-1	CASSERRIGLKAFF	TGTGCCAGCAGTGAGAGGAGGATCGGGCTTAAAGCTTTCTTT
TRBD1	TRBV6-2/TRBV6-3	.	TRBJ1-6	CASSYSTGTNSPLHF	TGTGCCAGCAGTTACTCGACAGGGACCAATTCACCCCTCCACTTT
TRBD1	TRBV6-1	.	TRBJ2-5	CASSEGQGRETQYF	TGTGCCAGCAGTGAAGGACAGGGGAGGGAGACCCAGTACTTC
TRBD1	TRBV7-9	few	TRBJ1-1	CASNHPTGDEAFF	TGTGCCAGCAACCATCCTACAGGGGATGAAGCTTTCTTT
TRBD2	TRBV5-1	.	TRBJ2-3	CASSLGSGGGSADTQYF	TGCGCCAGCAGCTTGGGGTCTGGCGGGGGGTCAGCAGATACGCAGTATTTT
.	TRBV19	.	TRBJ2-1	CASIPPGSSYNEQFF	TGTGCCAGTATCCCCCCGGGAAGCTCCTACAATGAGCAGTTCTTC
TRBD2	TRBV2	.	TRBJ2-5	CASSALVGTKETQYF	TGTGCCAGCAGTGCCCTGGTGGGGACTAAAGAGACCCAGTACTTC
.	TRBV6-5	.	TRBJ1-6	CASSSTGFGNSPLHF	TGTGCCAGCAGCTCCACAGGGTTTGGAAATTCACCCCTCCACTTT
.	TRBV24-1	.	TRBJ2-5	CATSDFPQGSQETQYF	TGTGCCACCAGTGACTTCCCGCAGGGGTCGCAAGAGACCCAGTACTTC
TRBD1	TRBV5-4	.	TRBJ2-3	CASSAWTGYTDTQYF	TGTGCCAGCAGCGCCTGGACAGGGTACACAGATACGCAGTATTTT
TRBD1	TRBV11-1	.	TRBJ1-1	CASKLGQADTEAFF	TGTGCCAGCAAGTTGGGACAGGCCGACACTGAAGCTTTCTTT
.	TRBV21-1	.	TRBJ1-2	CASSGTEGYGYTF	TGTGCCAGTTCCGGGACAGAGGGATATGGCTACACCTTC
.	TRBV7-8	.	TRBJ2-7	CASSSLTGAPYEQYF	TGTGCCAGCAGCTCCCTTACAGGAGCCCCTTACGAGCAGTACTTC
TRBD1	TRBV4-1	.	TRBJ2-6	CASSPTGGAVAGANVLTF	TGCGCCAGCAGCCCCACAGGGGGCGCAGTGGCTGGGGCCAACGTCCTGACTTTC
.	TRBV6-6	.	TRBJ1-5	CASSPGHKERRQPQHF	TGTGCCAGCAGCCCGGGACATAAGGAAAGGCGGCAGCCCCAGCATTTT
TRBD1	TRBV3-1/TRBV3-2	once	TRBJ2-6	CASSRDRVRGANVLTF	TGTGCCAGCAGCCGGGACAGGGTTCGCGGGGCCAACGTCCTGACTTTC
.	TRBV6-1	few	TRBJ1-3	CASSEYLTKSSGNTIYF	TGTGCCAGCAGTGAATATCTGACAAAGAGCTCTGGAAACACCATATATTTT
TRBD2	TRBV6-6	.	TRBJ2-2	CASSPRRGSGGFANTGELFF	TGTGCCAGCAGTCCACGGCGAGGTAGCGGGGGCTTCGCGAACACCGGGGAGCTGTTTTTT
TRBD2	TRBV18	.	TRBJ2-3	CASSPLLLAGGTDTQYF	TGTGCCAGCTCACCACTTCTTCTAGCGGGGGGCACAGATACGCAGTATTTT
.	TRBV24-1	.	TRBJ2-3	CATSDPKTQGGADTQYF	TGTGCCACCAGTGACCCCAAGACCCAGGGGGGAGCAGATACGCAGTATTTT
TRBD1	TRBV6-2/TRBV6-3	.	TRBJ2-2	CASSLDRGPVTGELFF	TGTGCCAGCAGTTTGGACAGGGGGCCAGTCACCGGGGAGCTGTTTTTT
.	TRBV28	.	TRBJ2-7	CASSLPAAAASAYEQYF	TGTGCCAGCAGTTTACCCGCGGCGGCAGCTTCGGCTTACGAGCAGTACTTC